Listed below are T cell receptor beta chains from one sample, sequenced in a study of blood T cells in healthy people across ages. TCRdb passed the 5' RACE reads through MiXCR, listing each CDR3 protein once. The sample includes roughly 1.5 million distinct CDR3 sequences, around 40% of them seen just once. The sequenced sample consisted of blood. The receptors come from a woman aged 18-29 years in good health. The CDR3 runs from the conserved cysteine through the conserved F or W. The order of the fields is clone size, V gene, D gene, J gene, CDR3 protein, CDR3 DNA. The D gene is left open where the match is weak. Some rows have no size entry. The others give once, few or many, or a class for an expanded clone.

.	TRBV27	TRBD1	TRBJ2-1	CASSPTRTGRKETQFF	TGTGCCAGCAGTCCGACAAGGACAGGGAGAAAAGAGACCCAGTTCTTC
.	TRBV20-1	.	TRBJ2-1	CSARTASSYNEQFF	TGCAGTGCTAGGACTGCAAGCTCCTACAATGAGCAGTTCTTC
.	TRBV7-9	.	TRBJ1-5	CASSDGGGGKNQPQHF	TGTGCCAGCAGCGACGGAGGGGGGGGAAAAAATCAGCCCCAGCATTTT
many	TRBV12-3/TRBV12-4	TRBD2	TRBJ2-3	CASSSGLAGGTDTQYF	TGTGCCAGCAGCTCCGGACTAGCGGGGGGCACAGATACGCAGTATTTT
few	TRBV4-3	.	TRBJ2-1	CASSPLGGNEQFF	TGCGCCAGCAGCCCCCTAGGAGGGAATGAGCAGTTCTTC
many	TRBV12-3/TRBV12-4	.	TRBJ2-7	CASSRESYEQYF	TGTGCCAGCAGCCGGGAATCCTACGAGCAGTACTTC
.	TRBV24-1	.	TRBJ1-2	CATSESGSLYGYTF	TGTGCCACCAGTGAGTCGGGGAGCCTCTATGGCTACACCTTC
.	TRBV6-2/TRBV6-3	TRBD2	TRBJ2-1	CASKSGMGYNEQFF	TGTGCCAGCAAGAGCGGGATGGGCTACAATGAGCAGTTCTTC
.	TRBV4-1	.	TRBJ1-2	CASSSVIGANYGYTF	TGCGCCAGCAGCTCGGTGATAGGGGCTAACTATGGCTACACCTTC
.	TRBV7-8	.	TRBJ1-4	CASRKRGTNEKLFF	TGTGCCAGCAGAAAGAGAGGAACTAATGAAAAACTGTTTTTT
.	TRBV20-1	.	TRBJ1-1	CSARDVNTEAFF	TGCAGTGCTAGAGATGTGAACACTGAAGCTTTCTTT
few	TRBV20-1	.	TRBJ2-3	CSASSREYEIYTQYF	TGCAGTGCTAGTAGCCGGGAGTACGAAATTTATACGCAGTATTTT
.	TRBV6-2/TRBV6-3	.	TRBJ2-7	CASKLSPSQGYYNEQYF	TGTGCCAGCAAGTTAAGTCCCTCACAGGGTTACTACAATGAGCAGTACTTC
.	TRBV20-1	TRBD2	TRBJ2-7	CSARDRTSGGYEQYF	TGCAGTGCTAGAGATCGGACTAGCGGGGGTTACGAGCAGTACTTC
few	TRBV3-1	.	TRBJ1-2	CASSHAAGPDYGYTF	TGTGCCAGCAGCCACGCGGCAGGGCCTGACTATGGCTACACCTTC
few	TRBV12-3/TRBV12-4	TRBD1	TRBJ1-2	CASRTGTGGGGYTF	TGTGCCAGCAGGACCGGGACAGGGGGCGGCGGCTACACCTTC
.	TRBV20-1	.	TRBJ2-3	CSGVGDTQYF	TGCAGTGGGGTAGGAGATACGCAGTATTTT
.	TRBV20-1	TRBD1	TRBJ1-2	CSATDRSNYGYTF	TGCAGTGCTACGGACAGGTCTAACTATGGCTACACCTTC
.	TRBV20-1	.	TRBJ1-3	CSLGGGGNTIYF	TGCAGCCTAGGGGGGGGTGGAAACACCATATATTTT
.	TRBV20-1	.	TRBJ2-3	CSASVRAADTQYF	TGCAGTGCTAGTGTCCGAGCGGCAGATACGCAGTATTTT
few	TRBV5-6	.	TRBJ2-1	CASFRVNEQFF	TGTGCCAGCTTCAGGGTCAATGAGCAGTTCTTC
.	TRBV6-2/TRBV6-3	.	TRBJ2-3	CASRARLLGTDTQYF	TGTGCCAGCAGGGCCAGACTTCTTGGCACAGATACGCAGTATTTT
few	TRBV7-2	.	TRBJ1-1	CASIPSAGTEAFF	TGTGCCAGCATCCCATCCGCGGGAACTGAAGCTTTCTTT
.	TRBV10-3	.	TRBJ1-1	CAISEPQLNTEAFF	TGTGCCATCAGTGAACCCCAGCTGAACACTGAAGCTTTCTTT
.	TRBV29-1	TRBD2	TRBJ2-3	CSVEGTSSTDTQYF	TGCAGCGTTGAAGGGACTAGTAGCACAGATACGCAGTATTTT
few	TRBV12-3/TRBV12-4	TRBD2	TRBJ2-7	CASSLLAGGLYEQYF	TGTGCCAGCAGCCTACTAGCGGGGGGGCTCTACGAGCAGTACTTC
.	TRBV12-3/TRBV12-4	TRBD1	TRBJ2-4	CASSLGQGRNIQYF	TGTGCCAGCAGTTTGGGACAGGGGAGGAACATTCAGTACTTC
.	TRBV20-1	.	TRBJ2-3	CSTRGPYTQYF	TGCAGTACCCGAGGCCCGTATACGCAGTATTTT
.	TRBV12-3/TRBV12-4	.	TRBJ2-5	CASSEVPQTQYF	TGTGCCAGCAGTGAGGTCCCCCAGACCCAGTACTTC
.	TRBV6-2/TRBV6-3	.	TRBJ2-5	CASSYIEYQETQYF	TGTGCCAGCAGTTACATTGAGTATCAAGAGACCCAGTACTTC
few	TRBV29-1	.	TRBJ1-1	CSVGLGGNTEAFF	TGCAGCGTTGGGCTAGGAGGAAACACTGAAGCTTTCTTT
.	TRBV3-1	.	TRBJ2-1	CASSPGFSHNEQFF	TGTGCCAGCAGCCCCGGTTTCTCCCACAATGAGCAGTTCTTC
few	TRBV14	.	TRBJ2-1	CASSQGAAREQFF	TGTGCCAGCAGCCAAGGTGCCGCGCGTGAGCAGTTCTTC
.	TRBV7-2	TRBD1	TRBJ2-1	CASSPGTVHRPSSYNEQFF	TGTGCCAGCAGCCCCGGGACAGTCCACCGACCCAGCTCCTACAATGAGCAGTTCTTC
few	TRBV29-1	.	TRBJ2-7	CSVEFRGFYEQYF	TGCAGCGTTGAATTCCGGGGCTTCTACGAGCAGTACTTC
.	TRBV4-3	.	TRBJ2-1	CASSAGTETYNEQFF	TGCGCCAGCAGCGCGGGGACAGAGACCTACAATGAGCAGTTCTTC
few	TRBV3-1	TRBD1	TRBJ1-1	CASSRRGHGSTEAFF	TGTGCCAGCAGCCGCAGGGGGCACGGCTCCACTGAAGCTTTCTTT
.	TRBV12-3/TRBV12-4	.	TRBJ2-2	CASGRIGAVGELFF	TGTGCCAGCGGAAGGATCGGGGCGGTCGGGGAGCTGTTTTTT
.	TRBV21-1	.	TRBJ2-3	CASSKNRNFTQYF	TGTGCCAGCAGCAAAAATAGGAACTTTACGCAGTATTTT
many	TRBV4-2	TRBD2	TRBJ2-7	CASSQNPGLAGYEQYF	TGTGCCAGCAGCCAAAATCCGGGACTAGCGGGCTACGAGCAGTACTTC
.	TRBV6-2/TRBV6-3	.	TRBJ2-1	CASSQSKAPGEGYNEQFF	TGTGCCAGCAGCCAGTCGAAAGCCCCAGGGGAAGGCTACAATGAGCAGTTCTTC